Each of the 24 T cell receptor beta chains below was sequenced from the same sample in a study of T-cell memory formation after mild COVID-19. MiXCR, run by TCRdb on the 5' RACE reads, gives a single entry per CDR3 protein. The table has about 440,000 distinct CDR3 sequences, 15% to 25% seen once; the top ten hold 7.5% to 9.5%. The specimen sequenced was PBMCs or a T cell subset sorted from them (not recorded which). The receptors stem from an adult woman who had mild COVID-19 (a few samples of this study predate the infection). Cell type and time point are not known.

This clonotype has only a few counts. The chain has TRBV12-3 or TRBV12-4 and TRBJ2-7; D is unresolved. Deletions cut 1 base from V and 0 bases from J, with 7 bases between. The CDR3 runs to 14 residues. The CDR3 DNA is TGTGCCAGCAGTTTAGATACAGTCTCCTACGAGCAGTACTTC. It translates to CASSLDTVSYEQYF.

This chain connects TRBV6-5 to TRBJ2-7, with D perhaps matching TRBD2 (5 bases). The V end lost 7 bases, the J end lost 0 bases, and 10 bases lay between the germline ends. There are 13 residues in the CDR3. Germline lookup yields CDR1 MNHEY and CDR2 SVGAGI. This CDR3 reads CASIGAASYEQYF. CDR3 coding DNA: TGTGCCAGCATCGGAGCGGCCTCCTACGAGCAGTACTTC.

This clonotype showed up just a few times. The chain joins TRBV2 to TRBJ1-5; TRBD1 aligns across 8 bases. The CDR3 is 15 amino acids. The V gene end was trimmed by 8 bases and the J gene end by 2 bases; junction bases not matched to a gene: 8. The germline V gene encodes CDR1 SNHLY and CDR2 FYNNEI. CDR3 in DNA: TGTGCCAGCGGTAGACAGGGGTCGGGCAATCAGCCCCAGCATTTT. Protein sequence: CASGRQGSGNQPQHF.

This clonotype was detected only a few times. The chain couples TRBV6-5 to TRBJ2-7, with D possibly being TRBD2 (5 bases). Between the trimmed V and J ends, which lost 6 bases and 4 bases, there was a span of 16 bases. Per germline, CDR1 MNHEY and CDR2 SVGAGI. The CDR3 is 14 residues long. In DNA, the CDR3 is TGTGCCAGCAGGCTAGCCCTTGGCAGTTACGAGCAGTACTTC. Translated, it gives CASRLALGSYEQYF.

This chain connects TRBV6-4 to TRBJ2-3; D is uncertain. The germline CDR1 and CDR2 sequences are MRHNA and SNTAGT. The CDR3 sequence is 9 residues long. Trimming took 9 bases from V and 7 from J, leaving 5 bases between them. The CDR3 protein is CASSNTQYF. The CDR3 DNA is TGTGCCAGTTCTAATACGCAGTATTTT.

The chain uses TRBV25-1 and TRBJ1-1; possible D gene TRBD1, 6 bases. Trimming left V 7 bases short and J 1 base short, with 10 bases between. The CDR3 contains 13 residues. Germline CDR1 MGHDK, CDR2 SYGVNS. The CDR3 coding sequence is TGTGCCAGCACGCGGGGACAGAACACTGAAGCTTTCTTT. It specifies CASTRGQNTEAFF.

This clonotype was counted between two and nine times. The rearrangement joins TRBV27 to TRBJ2-7; 9 nucleotides agree with TRBD1. In germline, CDR1 is MNHEY, CDR2 SMNVEV (reference sequence). After removal of 4 bases from V and 6 bases from J, the junction contained 7 bases not matched to a gene. CDR3 length: 14 residues. This CDR3 is CASSWGQGHPEQYF. The DNA for the CDR3 is TGTGCCAGCAGTTGGGGACAGGGCCATCCCGAGCAGTACTTC.

This clonotype was detected many times. The chain links TRBV29-1 to TRBJ1-1; 10 nucleotides match TRBD1. V was clipped by 3 bases and J by 7 bases; unmatched bases: 5. Germline V gene data show CDR1 as SQVTM and CDR2 as ANQGSEA. The length of the CDR3 is 13 residues. This CDR3 reads CSVDDRGQGEAFF. The CDR3, as DNA: TGCAGCGTTGATGACAGGGGGCAGGGTGAAGCTTTCTTT.

There are a few counts of this clonotype. The rearrangement joins TRBV7-9 to TRBJ2-1, with D perhaps matching TRBD1 (6 bases). V was shortened by 5 bases and J by 4 bases, with 15 bases between the two germline ends. CDR3 length: 15 residues. The V gene's germline CDR1 is SEHNR and CDR2 FQNEAQ (reference sequence). CDR3 DNA sequence: TGTGCCAGCAGCCTGCGACAGGAGATATACAATGAGCAGTTCTTC. Translation: CASSLRQEIYNEQFF.

The chain joins TRBV25-1 to TRBJ2-7; 9 bases are shared with TRBD2. Germline CDR1 reads MGHDK; CDR2 reads SYGVNS. J lost 5 bases, V lost 2 bases, and 10 bases had no gene match. The CDR3 runs 16 residues. The CDR3 protein is CASSEVRRGGLHEQYF. The CDR3 DNA sequence: TGTGCCAGCAGTGAAGTAAGGCGGGGGGGCCTCCACGAGCAGTACTTC.

V and J are TRBV29-1 and TRBJ2-5, with D perhaps matching TRBD2 (6 bases). Germline V CDR1 and CDR2: SQVTM, ANQGSEA. The CDR3 length is 13 residues. With 7 bases removed from V and 5 bases from J, the gap between germline ends came to 17 bases. CDR3 coding DNA: TGCAGCGCCAGTCACGGGGGAGTGGAGACCCAGTACTTC. Translated, it gives CSASHGGVETQYF.

This clonotype was counted a few times. The V and J genes are TRBV25-1 and TRBJ2-7, with TRBD1 matching 8 bases. Germline CDR1 reads MGHDK; CDR2 reads SYGVNS. CDR3 length: 16 residues. J gave up 6 bases and V 1 base, and 11 bases lay outside the gene matches. CDR3 nucleotides: TGTGCCAGCAGTGAATTAAGGGCCCAGGGGGCGGCCGAGCAGTACTTC. Translation gives CASSELRAQGAAEQYF.

The genes are TRBV5-6 and TRBJ1-1, with D unclear. In germline, CDR1 is SGHDT, CDR2 YYEEEE. Trimming stripped 3 bases from V and 5 bases from J, with 17 bases between. This CDR3 region has 15 residues. CDR3 sequence reads: CASSSIRPQGTEAFF. In DNA form, the CDR3 reads TGTGCCAGCAGCTCAATTCGACCCCAAGGGACTGAAGCTTTCTTT. The full variable domain, completed using reference TRBV5-6 and TRBJ1-1, is DAGVTQSPTHLIKTRGQQVTLRCSPKSGHDTVSWYQQALGQGPQFIFQYYEEEERQRGNFPDRFSGHQFPNYSSELNVNALLLGDSALYLCASSSIRPQGTEAFFGQGTRLTVV.

The CDR3 nucleotides are TGTGCCAGCAGCTTAAATCTTGCTAGCACAGATACGCAGTATTTT. This codes for CASSLNLASTDTQYF. The V gene is TRBV7-3, the J gene TRBJ2-3; D gene uncertain. Germline CDR1 is SGHTA and CDR2 is FQGTGA. CDR3 length: 15 residues. The V and J ends lost 1 base and 0 bases respectively, with 8 bases between them.

This clonotype was detected a few times. This chain joins TRBV12-3 or TRBV12-4 and TRBJ2-2, with D perhaps being TRBD1 or TRBD2 (5 bases each). This CDR3 is built from 16 residues. The germline V and J ends were trimmed by 0 bases and 0 bases, with 8 bases remaining between them. CDR3 region: CASSLARGPNTGELFF. The CDR3 coding sequence is TGTGCCAGCAGTTTAGCGAGGGGCCCGAACACCGGGGAGCTGTTTTTT.

The table lists this clonotype with a few counts. This rearrangement joins TRBV20-1 to TRBJ2-1; possibly TRBD1 for D (6 bases). The ends were cut back, 5 bases at V and 7 bases at J, with 18 bases in the middle. Germline CDR1 is DFQATT and CDR2 is SNEGSKA (reference sequence). The CDR3 is made up of 14 amino acids. CDR3 region: CSAPRGSRVNEQFF. CDR3 DNA: TGCAGTGCTCCCAGGGGCAGCCGGGTGAATGAGCAGTTCTTC.

This clonotype was recorded many times. J is TRBJ2-3 and V is TRBV7-9; the match to TRBD2 covers 9 bases. Germline CDR1 is SEHNR and CDR2 is FQNEAQ (reference sequence). The CDR3 length is 15 residues. The V and J ends lost 1 base and 1 base, in that order; junction bases with no gene match: 0. The CDR3 loop reads CASSLGLAGTDTQYF. The CDR3 DNA is TGTGCCAGCAGCTTAGGACTAGCGGGCACAGATACGCAGTATTTT.

In its sample, this clonotype was seen a few times. The V gene is TRBV24-1, the J gene TRBJ2-3; maybe TRBD2 (6 bases). The germline V gene encodes CDR1 KGHDR and CDR2 SFDVKD. Trimming removed 8 bases at V and 9 bases at J, with 17 bases between. The CDR3 extends over 13 amino acids. The CDR3 here is CATTSSGGSTQYF. DNA for the CDR3: TGTGCCACCACCAGTTCCGGAGGGAGCACGCAGTATTTT.

The chain carries TRBV5-1 and TRBJ1-3; 7 bases are shared with TRBD1. There are 16 residues in the CDR3. J lost 0 bases, V lost 0 bases, and 3 bases had no gene match. Germline V CDR1 and CDR2: SGHRS, YFSETQ. The CDR3 spells CASSLEGAFSGNTIYF. The CDR3 DNA follows: TGCGCCAGCAGCTTGGAGGGGGCCTTCTCTGGAAACACCATATATTTT.

This chain joins TRBV7-8 and TRBJ2-5; D may be TRBD1 (5 bases). Per the germline V gene, CDR1 is SGHVS and CDR2 is FQNEAQ. V shed 5 bases and J shed 1 base, with 17 bases lying between them. The length of the CDR3 is 16 residues. CDR3 in DNA: TGTGCCAGCAGCATATCCCTCCGACAGATCCAAGAGACCCAGTACTTC. Amino acids: CASSISLRQIQETQYF.

This clonotype was detected only a few times. This chain joins TRBV30 and TRBJ1-5; 7 nucleotides align to TRBD1. The CDR3 runs to 13 residues. V dropped 5 bases and J dropped 3; count of bases not matched to a gene: 4. Germline CDR1 reads GTSNPN; CDR2 reads SVGIG (reference sequence). Here the CDR3 DNA reads TGTGCCTGGGCTACAGGGGCCAATCAGCCCCAGCATTTT. Translated, it gives CAWATGANQPQHF.

This clonotype was observed a few times. CDR3 amino acids: CASEQGHEKLFF. The CDR3 nucleotides read TGTGCCAGCGAACAGGGTCATGAAAAACTGTTTTTT. The chain links TRBV25-1 to TRBJ1-4; D possibly corresponds to TRBD1 (6 bases). The CDR3 extends over 12 amino acids. V lost 8 bases, J lost 6 bases, and 10 bases lay in between. Germline V gene lookup returns CDR1 MGHDK and CDR2 SYGVNS.

This clonotype was counted at least ten times. This chain joins TRBV19 and TRBJ2-2; D is undetermined. The germline V gene encodes CDR1 LNHDA and CDR2 SQIVND (reference sequence). V shed 8 bases and J shed 0 bases, with 16 bases lying between them. The CDR3 consists of 16 residues. CDR3 in DNA: TGTGCCAGTTGGGTAGGTGGGATTGCGAACACCGGGGAGCTGTTTTTT. Protein: CASWVGGIANTGELFF. Based on the CDR3 plus reference TRBV19 and TRBJ2-2, the full variable domain is DGGITQSPKYLFRKEGQNVTLSCEQNLNHDAMYWYRQDPGQGLRLIYYSQIVNDFQKGDIAEGYSVSREKKESFPLTVTSAQKNPTAFYLCASWVGGIANTGELFFGEGSRLTVL.

This clonotype was seen a few times. The chain links TRBV20-1 to TRBJ1-2; 7 nucleotides line up with TRBD1. Germline lookup yields CDR1 DFQATT and CDR2 SNEGSKA (reference sequence). The CDR3 is made up of 9 amino acids. The trim removed 6 bases at V and 11 bases at J, leaving 3 bases unmatched. This CDR3 is CSALTGYTF. The CDR3 DNA is TGCAGTGCCTTGACAGGGTACACCTTC.